This T cell receptor beta chain was sequenced in a study of beta chain bispecific antibodies for T cell cancers. About the research overall: TRBV sequencing of surviving healthy T cells measured each family's depletion. The leukemia lines expressed TRBV12-3 (Jurkat) and TRBV5-5 (HPB-ALL). Study observations and caveats: Most targeted TRBV signal came from the leukemia cell line cells, not normal T cells.

The sample holds many counts of this clonotype. Its target is unknown. Expansion lasted 2 to 4 days, with either anti-CD3 antibody OKT3 or CD3/CD28 beads. Trimming left V 2 bases short and J 5 bases short, with 9 bases between. This CDR3 has 13 amino acids. TCRdb re-called the 5' RACE reads with MiXCR, one entry per CDR3 protein. The sample gives some 9,000 distinct CDR3 sequences, about 2.4% of which show up once; approximately 68% is in the top ten. The genes are TRBV12-3 or TRBV12-4 and TRBJ1-1, with a weak D call TRBD1 (5 bases). Sequences were derived from T cells from a healthy donor cultured with Jurkat leukemia cells, sampled from a culture containing an anti-CD19 bispecific antibody. The receptor's source is a human donor in good health. Some clones in this sample may be carry-over from other donors' samples. The chain's CDR3 is CASSLRGETEAFF. The DNA for the CDR3 is TGTGCCAGCAGTTTAAGGGGAGAAACTGAAGCTTTCTTT.